This entry lists 7 T cell receptor beta chains sequenced from one sample in a study of shared clonotypes between healthy human individuals. Repertoires were generated with immunoSEQ multiplex PCR, while TCRdb's copy carries only in-frame clones and drops some. The sample comprises around 2,000,000 clones, 85% to 95% of which are singletons, and 0.1% to 0.15% rests with the top ten. Source material: naive CD4+ T cells sorted from blood. Described subset: CD45RA+ positively selected. These receptor sequences come from a man aged 18 to 29 in good health.

This chain uses TRBV15 with TRBJ2-7, with D perhaps assigned TRBD1 or TRBD2 (5 bases each). Germline V CDR1 and CDR2: LNHNV, YYDKDF (reference sequence). This CDR3 contains 14 residues. Between the trimmed V and J ends, which lost 5 bases and 9 bases, there was a span of 20 bases. The CDR3 region has the DNA TGTGCCACCAGCCCCCGGGCCACTGGGACGGGGCAGTACTTC. It translates to CATSPRATGTGQYF.

The chain recombines TRBV18 with TRBJ2-7; 13 nucleotides match TRBD2. This CDR3 comprises 15 residues. Per the germline V gene, CDR1 is KGHSH and CDR2 is LQKENI. With 6 bases clipped from V and 3 bases from J, the junction kept 5 bases outside the gene matches. CDR3 nucleotide sequence: TGTGCCAGCTCGCAGACTAGCGGGGGGAGCTACGAGCAGTACTTC. Amino acid sequence: CASSQTSGGSYEQYF.

This clone was found once. V is TRBV7-2 and J is TRBJ2-7; no clear D. This CDR3 is built from 13 residues. Looked up from germline, CDR1 is SGHTA and CDR2 is FQGNSA. The germline V and J ends were trimmed by 5 bases and 0 bases, with 8 bases remaining between them. CDR3 nucleotides: TGTGCCAGCAGCCCCAGATTCTCCTACGAGCAGTACTTC. Translation: CASSPRFSYEQYF.

V and J are TRBV27 and TRBJ1-1; possibly TRBD1 for D (6 bases). The CDR3 runs to 15 residues. V lost 3 bases, J lost 6 bases, and 17 bases lay in between. The germline gives CDR1 MNHEY, CDR2 SMNVEV (reference sequence). This CDR3 reads CASSFRQDVRAEAFF. Written as DNA, the CDR3 is TGTGCCAGCAGTTTCCGACAGGACGTAAGGGCTGAAGCTTTCTTT.

This clone was seen a single time. The chain is built from TRBV6-1 and TRBJ2-2, with D possibly matching TRBD1 (5 bases). This CDR3 comprises 15 residues. In germline, CDR1 is MNHNS, CDR2 SASEGT. Trimming shortened V by 8 bases and J by 0 bases, and 13 bases separated the two germline ends. The CDR3 protein is CASVGAASNTGELFF. CDR3 in DNA: TGTGCCAGCGTAGGGGCAGCATCGAACACCGGGGAGCTGTTTTTT.

This sequence joins TRBV28 and TRBJ1-1; D is possibly TRBD1 (6 bases). Germline CDR1 and CDR2: MDHEN and SYDVKM. The V end was cut by 5 bases, the J end by 1 base, with 26 bases between. The CDR3 is made up of 19 amino acids. The CDR3 region has the DNA TGTGCCAGCAGTGCTAACCGGGACACTCCAGAGAGGTGGAACACTGAAGCTTTCTTT. This codes for CASSANRDTPERWNTEAFF.

The rearrangement joins TRBV10-1 to TRBJ1-1; no firm D call. Germline CDR1 reads WNHNN; CDR2 reads SYGVQD (reference sequence). The CDR3 is 14 residues long. V lost 2 bases, J lost 4 bases, and 11 bases lay in between. The CDR3 DNA reads as TGCGCCAGCAGTGAGCGGGGAGCGGGCACTGAAGCTTTCTTT. The encoded protein is CASSERGAGTEAFF.